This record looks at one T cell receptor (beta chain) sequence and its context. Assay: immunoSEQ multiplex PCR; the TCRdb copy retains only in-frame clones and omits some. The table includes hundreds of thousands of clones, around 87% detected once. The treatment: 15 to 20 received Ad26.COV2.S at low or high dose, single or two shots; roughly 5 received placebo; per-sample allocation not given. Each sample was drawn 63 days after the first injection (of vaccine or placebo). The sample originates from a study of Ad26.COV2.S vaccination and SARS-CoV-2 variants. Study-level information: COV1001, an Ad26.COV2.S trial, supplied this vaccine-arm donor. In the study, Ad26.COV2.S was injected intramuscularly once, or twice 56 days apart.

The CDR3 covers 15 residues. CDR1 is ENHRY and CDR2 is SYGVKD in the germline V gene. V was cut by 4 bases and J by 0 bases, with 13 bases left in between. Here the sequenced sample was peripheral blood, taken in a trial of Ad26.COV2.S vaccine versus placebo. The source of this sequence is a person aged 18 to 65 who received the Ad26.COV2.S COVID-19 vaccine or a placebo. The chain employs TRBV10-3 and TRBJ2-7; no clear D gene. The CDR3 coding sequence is TGTGCCATCAGTGGGGGTCTTACGAGCTCCTACGAGCAGTACTTC. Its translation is CAISGGLTSSYEQYF.